This TCR beta chain was captured by sequencing in a study of T-cell memory formation after mild COVID-19. Study-level results: Contracting clones, day 15 to 85, had balanced CD4/CD8, and later expanders favored CD4+. Specificity for SARS-CoV-2 was not confirmed among the second-wave clones peaking on day 37.

TCR alpha and TCR beta cDNA libraries carrying sample barcodes and UMIs were produced by 5'RACE using constant-segment primers. One entry per CDR3 protein results from TCRdb running MiXCR on the 5' RACE reads. This sample has approximately 300,000 distinct CDR3 sequences, with 8% to 10% found just once. This clonotype came up a few times. As yet, its antigen is unknown. V gave up 7 bases and J gave up 7 bases; unmatched junction bases: 3. CDR3 size: 13 residues. This clonotype was obtained from a man aged 18 to 30 who had mild COVID-19 (a few samples of this study predate the infection). Cell type and time point are not known. The sample was PBMCs or a T cell subset sorted from them (not recorded which). The rearrangement links TRBV12-3 or TRBV12-4 to TRBJ2-4; 11 nucleotides align to TRBD1. CDR3 loop: CASTGDRGNIQYF. As DNA, the CDR3 is TGTGCCAGCACCGGGGACAGGGGGAACATTCAGTACTTC.